The T cell receptor (beta chain) described here comes from a study of T cells in tuberculosis. The V and J ends lost 9 bases and 6 bases, in that order; junction bases with no gene match: 7. CDR1 and CDR2 (germline): SNHLY, FYNNEI. The CDR3 length is 13 residues. Repertoires were generated with immunoSEQ multiplex PCR, while TCRdb's copy carries only in-frame clones and drops some. In the table there are fewer than 55,000 clones, nearly 95% of which are singletons. The chain combines TRBV2 with TRBJ1-5; the match to TRBD1 covers 8 bases. The sequencing input was PBMCs. This sequence originates from a donor between 5 and 29 years old with latent tuberculosis or without tuberculosis infection. CDR3 coding DNA: TGTGCCAGTACTACAGGGGGAGGTCAGCCCCAGCATTTT. This encodes CASTTGGGQPQHF.